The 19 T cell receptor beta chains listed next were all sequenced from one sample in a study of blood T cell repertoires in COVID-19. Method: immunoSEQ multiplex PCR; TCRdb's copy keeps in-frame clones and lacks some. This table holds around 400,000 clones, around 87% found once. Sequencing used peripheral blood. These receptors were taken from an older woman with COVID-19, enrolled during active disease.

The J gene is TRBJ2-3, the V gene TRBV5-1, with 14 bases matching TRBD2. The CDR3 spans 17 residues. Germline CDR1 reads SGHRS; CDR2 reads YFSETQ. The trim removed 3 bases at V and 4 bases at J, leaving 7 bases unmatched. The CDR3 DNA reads TGCGCCAGCAGCTCTCTCGGACTAGCGGGGGGACCAGATACGCAGTATTTT. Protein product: CASSSLGLAGGPDTQYF.

Here the CDR3 DNA reads TGTGCCAGCAGTGAATATCCCACTGAAGCTTTCTTT. Residues: CASSEYPTEAFF. The chain is built from TRBV6-1 and TRBJ1-1; D is ambiguous. This CDR3 comprises 12 residues. V was clipped by 2 bases and J by 4 bases, with 5 bases between them. Germline V gene lookup returns CDR1 MNHNS and CDR2 SASEGT.

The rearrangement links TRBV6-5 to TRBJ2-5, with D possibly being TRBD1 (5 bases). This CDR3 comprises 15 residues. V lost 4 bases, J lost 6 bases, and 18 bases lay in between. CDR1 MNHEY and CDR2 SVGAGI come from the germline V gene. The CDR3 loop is CASSSRVGRVKTQYF. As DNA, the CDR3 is TGTGCCAGCAGTTCAAGGGTTGGCAGGGTGAAGACCCAGTACTTC.

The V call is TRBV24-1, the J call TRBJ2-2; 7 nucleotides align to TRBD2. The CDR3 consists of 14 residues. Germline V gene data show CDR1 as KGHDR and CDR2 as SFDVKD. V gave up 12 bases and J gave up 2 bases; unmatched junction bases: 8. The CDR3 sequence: CAVGASGNTGELFF. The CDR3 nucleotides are TGTGCCGTAGGGGCTAGCGGCAACACCGGGGAGCTGTTTTTT.

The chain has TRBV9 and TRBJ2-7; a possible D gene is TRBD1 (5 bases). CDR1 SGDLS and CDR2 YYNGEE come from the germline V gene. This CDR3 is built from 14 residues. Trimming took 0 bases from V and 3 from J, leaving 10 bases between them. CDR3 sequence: CASSVGGQDYEQYF. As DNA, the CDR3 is TGTGCCAGCAGCGTAGGGGGCCAAGACTACGAGCAGTACTTC.

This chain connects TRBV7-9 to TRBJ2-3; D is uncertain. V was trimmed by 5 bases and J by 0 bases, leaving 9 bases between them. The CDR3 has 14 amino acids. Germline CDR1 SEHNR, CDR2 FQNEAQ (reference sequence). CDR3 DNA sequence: TGTGCCAGCAGCCTCCACTCAAGCACAGATACGCAGTATTTT. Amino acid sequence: CASSLHSSTDTQYF. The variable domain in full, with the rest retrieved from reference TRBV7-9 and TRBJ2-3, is DTGVSQNPRHKITKRGQNVTFRCDPISEHNRLYWYRQTLGQGPEFLTYFQNEAQLEKSRLLSDRFSAERPKGSFSTLEIQRTEQGDSAMYLCASSLHSSTDTQYFGPGTRLTVL.

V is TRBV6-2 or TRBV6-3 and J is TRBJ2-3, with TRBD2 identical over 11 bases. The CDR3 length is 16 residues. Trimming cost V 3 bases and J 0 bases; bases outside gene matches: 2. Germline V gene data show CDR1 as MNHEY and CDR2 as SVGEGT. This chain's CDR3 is CASSYRLAGSTDTQYF. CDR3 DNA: TGTGCCAGCAGTTATCGACTAGCGGGGAGCACAGATACGCAGTATTTT.

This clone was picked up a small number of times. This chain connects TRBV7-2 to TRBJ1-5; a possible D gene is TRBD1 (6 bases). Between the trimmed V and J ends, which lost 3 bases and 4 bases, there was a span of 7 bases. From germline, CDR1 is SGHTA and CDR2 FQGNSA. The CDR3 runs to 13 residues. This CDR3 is CASSFRGNQPQHF. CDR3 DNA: TGTGCCAGCAGCTTTAGGGGGAATCAGCCCCAGCATTTT. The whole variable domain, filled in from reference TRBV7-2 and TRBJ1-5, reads GAGVSQSPSNKVTEKGKDVELRCDPISGHTALYWYRQSLGQGLEFLIYFQGNSAPDKSGLPSDRFSAERTGGSVSTLTIQRTQQEDSAVYLCASSFRGNQPQHFGDGTRLSIL.

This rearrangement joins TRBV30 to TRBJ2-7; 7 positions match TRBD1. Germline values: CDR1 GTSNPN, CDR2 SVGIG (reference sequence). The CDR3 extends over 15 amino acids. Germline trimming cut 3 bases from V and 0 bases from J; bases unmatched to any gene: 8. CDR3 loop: CAWRHGTVSSYEQYF. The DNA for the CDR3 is TGTGCCTGGAGACACGGGACAGTTAGCTCCTACGAGCAGTACTTC. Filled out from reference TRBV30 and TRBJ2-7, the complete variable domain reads SQTIHQWPATLVQPVGSPLSLECTVEGTSNPNLYWYRQAAGRGLQLLFYSVGIGQISSEVPQNLSASRPQDRQFILSSKKLLLSDSGFYLCAWRHGTVSSYEQYFGPGTRLTVT.

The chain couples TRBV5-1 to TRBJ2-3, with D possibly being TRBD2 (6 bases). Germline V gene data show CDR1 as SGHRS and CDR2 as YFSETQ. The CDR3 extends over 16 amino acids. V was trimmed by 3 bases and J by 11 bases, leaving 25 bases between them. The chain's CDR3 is CASSSTTTGLRGRQYF. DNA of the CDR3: TGCGCCAGCAGCTCAACTACGACGGGACTCAGAGGAAGGCAGTATTTT.

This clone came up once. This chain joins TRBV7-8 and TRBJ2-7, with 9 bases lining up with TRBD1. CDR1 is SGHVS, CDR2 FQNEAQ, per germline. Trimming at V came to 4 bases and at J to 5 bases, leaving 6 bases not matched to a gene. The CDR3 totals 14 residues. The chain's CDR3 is CASSSGQGSDEQYF. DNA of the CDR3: TGTGCCAGCAGCTCGGGACAGGGCAGCGACGAGCAGTACTTC.

In DNA, the CDR3 is TGCGCCAGCAGGCCCCAGGGGGTGGTCTATGGCTACACCTTC. Amino acid sequence: CASRPQGVVYGYTF. The V call is TRBV4-1, the J call TRBJ1-2; TRBD1 agrees at 7 bases. This CDR3 comprises 14 residues. Germline CDR1 is MGHRA and CDR2 is YSYEKL. V dropped 6 bases and J dropped 4; count of bases not matched to a gene: 8.

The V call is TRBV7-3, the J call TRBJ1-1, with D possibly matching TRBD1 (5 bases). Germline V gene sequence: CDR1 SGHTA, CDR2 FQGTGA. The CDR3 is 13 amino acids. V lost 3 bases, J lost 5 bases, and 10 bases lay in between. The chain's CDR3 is CASSFGAGTEAFF. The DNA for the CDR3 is TGTGCCAGCAGCTTTGGGGCCGGAACTGAAGCTTTCTTT.

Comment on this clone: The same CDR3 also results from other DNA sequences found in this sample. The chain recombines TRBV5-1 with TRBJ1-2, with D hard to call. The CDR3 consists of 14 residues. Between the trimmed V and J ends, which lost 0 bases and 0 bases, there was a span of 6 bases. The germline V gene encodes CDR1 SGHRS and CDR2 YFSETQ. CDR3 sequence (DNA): TGCGCCAGCAGCTTGGTAGGAGCTAACTATGGCTACACCTTC. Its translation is CASSLVGANYGYTF.

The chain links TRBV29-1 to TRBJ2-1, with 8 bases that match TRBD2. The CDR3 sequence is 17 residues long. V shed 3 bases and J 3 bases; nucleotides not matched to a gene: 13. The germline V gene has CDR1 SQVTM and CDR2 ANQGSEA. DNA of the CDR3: TGCAGCGTTGAGTGGGGTGAGAGCGGGGGTATCTACAATGAGCAGTTCTTC. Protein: CSVEWGESGGIYNEQFF.

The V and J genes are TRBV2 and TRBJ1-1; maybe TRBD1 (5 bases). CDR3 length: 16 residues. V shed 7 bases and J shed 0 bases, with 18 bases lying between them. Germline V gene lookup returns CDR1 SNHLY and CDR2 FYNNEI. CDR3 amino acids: CASKSTGAAMNTEAFF. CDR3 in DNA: TGTGCCAGCAAATCCACAGGAGCAGCGATGAACACTGAAGCTTTCTTT.

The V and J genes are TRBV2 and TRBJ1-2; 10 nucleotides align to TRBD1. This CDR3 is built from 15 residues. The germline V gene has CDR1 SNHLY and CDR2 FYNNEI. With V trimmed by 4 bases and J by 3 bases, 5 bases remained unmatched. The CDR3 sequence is CASSGLTGGDYGYTF. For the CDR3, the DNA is TGTGCCAGCAGTGGTTTGACAGGGGGCGACTATGGCTACACCTTC.

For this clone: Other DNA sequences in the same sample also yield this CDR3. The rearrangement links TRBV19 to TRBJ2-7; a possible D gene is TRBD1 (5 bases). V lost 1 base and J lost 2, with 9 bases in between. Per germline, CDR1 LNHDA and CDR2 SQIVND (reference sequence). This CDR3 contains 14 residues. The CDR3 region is CASSIGRGTYEQYF. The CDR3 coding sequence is TGTGCCAGTAGTATAGGAAGGGGCACCTACGAGCAGTACTTC. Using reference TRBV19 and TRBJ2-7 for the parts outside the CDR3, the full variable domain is DGGITQSPKYLFRKEGQNVTLSCEQNLNHDAMYWYRQDPGQGLRLIYYSQIVNDFQKGDIAEGYSVSREKKESFPLTVTSAQKNPTAFYLCASSIGRGTYEQYFGPGTRLTVT.

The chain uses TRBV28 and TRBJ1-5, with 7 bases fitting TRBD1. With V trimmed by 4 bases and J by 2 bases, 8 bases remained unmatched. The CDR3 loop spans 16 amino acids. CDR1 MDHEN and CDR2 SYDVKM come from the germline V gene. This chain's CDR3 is CASSSYPGGRNQPQHF. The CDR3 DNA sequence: TGTGCCAGCAGTTCCTACCCAGGGGGACGCAATCAGCCCCAGCATTTT.